These 5 T cell receptor beta chains share one sample of origin, sequenced in a study of blood T cell repertoires in COVID-19 (dated by TCRdb to 2018 to 2020). Receptors were amplified or captured by the immunoSEQ multiplex PCR assay. In TCRdb, the immuneACCESS table is reduced to in-frame sequences with V and J assigned. These tables do not hold every clone; where another copy was compared, an unresolved V gene accounts for under half, and the others remain unexplained. Across this sample there are approximately 46,000 clones, with about 88% seen only once. Jointly, the top ten make up approximately 13% of the sample. Material for sequencing was peripheral blood. The receptors here all came from a woman between 65 and 79 years old in a cohort sampled during active COVID-19.

The genes are TRBV30 and TRBJ1-6, with 8 bases matching TRBD1. The CDR3 has 17 residues. Per germline, CDR1 GTSNPN and CDR2 SVGIG (reference sequence). V trimming: 0 bases; J trimming: 4 bases; junction bases outside the gene matches: 8. Here the CDR3 DNA reads TGTGCCTGGAGTGTACAACAGGGGGATATGTATAATTCACCCCTCCACTTT. This encodes CAWSVQQGDMYNSPLHF.

This clone was recorded a few times. The CDR3 DNA is TGTGCCAGCAGCCGGGGACAGGGGGACACAGATACGCAGTATTTT. It encodes CASSRGQGDTDTQYF. The chain has TRBV6-5 and TRBJ2-3; 11 bases line up with TRBD1. There are 15 residues in the CDR3. Trimming cost V 6 bases and J 2 bases; bases outside gene matches: 4. Germline V CDR1 and CDR2: MNHEY, SVGAGI.

This clone qualifies as medium-sized (0.01 to 0.1%). J is TRBJ1-1 and V is TRBV19; 7 bases align to TRBD1. Looked up from germline, CDR1 is LNHDA and CDR2 is SQIVND (reference sequence). This CDR3 comprises 15 residues. Trimming cost V 6 bases and J 5 bases; bases outside gene matches: 12. Here the CDR3 DNA reads TGTGCCAGTAGGACCAACAGGGGAGGAGAGACTGAAGCTTTCTTT. This translates into CASRTNRGGETEAFF. Supplemented by reference TRBV19 and TRBJ1-1, the full variable domain reads DGGITQSPKYLFRKEGQNVTLSCEQNLNHDAMYWYRQDPGQGLRLIYYSQIVNDFQKGDIAEGYSVSREKKESFPLTVTSAQKNPTAFYLCASRTNRGGETEAFFGQGTRLTVV.

This chain connects TRBV18 to TRBJ1-5, with a tentative D call TRBD1 (5 bases). The CDR3 totals 13 residues. The V gene's germline CDR1 is KGHSH and CDR2 LQKENI. Trimming removed 3 bases at V and 7 bases at J, with 10 bases between. For the CDR3, the DNA is TGTGCCAGCTCACCCCTCGGGGGGCAGCCCCAGCATTTT. Residues: CASSPLGGQPQHF.

The chain recombines TRBV24-1 with TRBJ2-7; 7 positions agree with TRBD2. J was trimmed by 3 bases and V by 10 bases; bases with no gene match: 8. The germline V gene has CDR1 KGHDR and CDR2 SFDVKD. CDR3 length equals 13 residues. The CDR3 sequence is CATSRGDLYEQYF. CDR3 in DNA: TGTGCCACATCCCGGGGGGACCTCTACGAGCAGTACTTC.